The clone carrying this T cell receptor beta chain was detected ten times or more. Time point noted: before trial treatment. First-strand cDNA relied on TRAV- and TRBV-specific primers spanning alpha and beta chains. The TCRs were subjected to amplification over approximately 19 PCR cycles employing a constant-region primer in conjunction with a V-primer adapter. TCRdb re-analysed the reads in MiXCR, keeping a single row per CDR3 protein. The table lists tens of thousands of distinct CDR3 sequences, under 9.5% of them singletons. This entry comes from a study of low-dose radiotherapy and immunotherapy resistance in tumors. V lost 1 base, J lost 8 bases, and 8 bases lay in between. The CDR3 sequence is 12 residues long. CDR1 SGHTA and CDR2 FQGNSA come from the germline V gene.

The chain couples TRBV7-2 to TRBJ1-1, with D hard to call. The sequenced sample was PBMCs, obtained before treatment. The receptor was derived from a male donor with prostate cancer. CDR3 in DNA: TGTGCCAGCAGCTTAGATCTGGGGGAAGCTTTCTTT. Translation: CASSLDLGEAFF.